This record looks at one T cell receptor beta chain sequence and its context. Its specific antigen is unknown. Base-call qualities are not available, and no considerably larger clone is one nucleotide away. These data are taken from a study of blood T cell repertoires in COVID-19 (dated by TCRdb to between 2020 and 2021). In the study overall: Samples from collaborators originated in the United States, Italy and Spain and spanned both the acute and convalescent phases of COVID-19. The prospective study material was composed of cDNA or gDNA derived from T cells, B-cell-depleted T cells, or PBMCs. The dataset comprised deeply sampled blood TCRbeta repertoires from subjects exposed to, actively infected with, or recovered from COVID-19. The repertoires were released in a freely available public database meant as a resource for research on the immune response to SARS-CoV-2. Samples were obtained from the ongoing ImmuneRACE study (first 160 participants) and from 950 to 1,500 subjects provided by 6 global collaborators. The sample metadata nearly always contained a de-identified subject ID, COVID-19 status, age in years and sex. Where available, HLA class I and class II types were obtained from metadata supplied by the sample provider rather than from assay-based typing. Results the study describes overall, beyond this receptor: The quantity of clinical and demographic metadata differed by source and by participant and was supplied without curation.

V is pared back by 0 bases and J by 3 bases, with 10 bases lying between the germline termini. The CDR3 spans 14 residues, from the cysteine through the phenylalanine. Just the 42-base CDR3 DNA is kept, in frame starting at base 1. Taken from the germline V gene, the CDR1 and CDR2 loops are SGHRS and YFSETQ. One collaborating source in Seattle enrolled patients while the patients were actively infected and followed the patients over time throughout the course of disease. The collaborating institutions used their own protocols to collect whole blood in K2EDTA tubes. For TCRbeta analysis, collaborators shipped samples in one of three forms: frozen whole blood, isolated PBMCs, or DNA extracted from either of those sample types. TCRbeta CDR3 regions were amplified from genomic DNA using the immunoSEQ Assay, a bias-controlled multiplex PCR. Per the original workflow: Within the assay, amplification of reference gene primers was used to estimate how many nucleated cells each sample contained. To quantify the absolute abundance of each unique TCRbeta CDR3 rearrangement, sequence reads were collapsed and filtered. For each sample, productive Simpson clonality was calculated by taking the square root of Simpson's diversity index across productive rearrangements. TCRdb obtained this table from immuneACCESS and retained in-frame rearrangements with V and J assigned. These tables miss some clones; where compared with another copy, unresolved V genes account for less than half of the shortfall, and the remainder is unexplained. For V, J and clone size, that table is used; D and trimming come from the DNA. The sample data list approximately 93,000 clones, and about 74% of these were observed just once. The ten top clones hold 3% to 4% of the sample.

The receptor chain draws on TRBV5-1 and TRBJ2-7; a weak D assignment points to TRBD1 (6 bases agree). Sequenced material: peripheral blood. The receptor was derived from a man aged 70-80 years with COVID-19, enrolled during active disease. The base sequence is TGCGCCAGCAGCTTGGTGACAGGACGCTACGAGCAGTACTTC. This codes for CASSLVTGRYEQYF.